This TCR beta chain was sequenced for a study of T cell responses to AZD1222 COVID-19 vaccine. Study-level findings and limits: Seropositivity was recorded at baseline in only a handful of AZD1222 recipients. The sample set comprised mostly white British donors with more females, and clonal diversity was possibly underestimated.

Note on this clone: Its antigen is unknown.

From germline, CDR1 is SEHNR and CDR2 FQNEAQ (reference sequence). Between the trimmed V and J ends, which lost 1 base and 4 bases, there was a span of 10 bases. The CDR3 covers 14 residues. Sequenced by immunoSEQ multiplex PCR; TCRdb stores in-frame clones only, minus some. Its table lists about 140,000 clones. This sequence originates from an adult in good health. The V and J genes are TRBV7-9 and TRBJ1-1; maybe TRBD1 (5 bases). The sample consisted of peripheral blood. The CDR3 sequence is CASSLEGWGTEAFF. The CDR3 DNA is TGTGCCAGCAGCTTAGAGGGGTGGGGCACTGAAGCTTTCTTT.